What follows are 22 T cell receptor beta chains derived from one specimen sequenced in a study of blood T cell repertoires in COVID-19. Some clones are missing from TCRdb's copy, which holds only in-frame ones; the method was immunoSEQ multiplex PCR. This table holds roughly 320,000 clones, just over 85% found once. Source material: PBMCs or T cells enriched from blood (not recorded which). All receptors come from a man younger than 45 who had recovered from COVID-19.

The chain carries TRBV2 and TRBJ2-1, with TRBD1 identical over 12 bases. CDR1 and CDR2 (germline): SNHLY, FYNNEI. Trimming at V came to 5 bases and at J to 7 bases, leaving 6 bases not matched to a gene. CDR3 length: 15 residues. The CDR3 is CASSPGTGGLNEQFF. Written as DNA, the CDR3 is TGTGCCAGCAGTCCCGGGACAGGGGGCTTGAATGAGCAGTTCTTC.

The chain employs TRBV5-1 and TRBJ2-2; 9 nucleotides agree with TRBD2. This CDR3 comprises 17 residues. The V gene end was trimmed by 0 bases and the J gene end by 5 bases; junction bases not matched to a gene: 8. Germline CDR1 reads SGHRS; CDR2 reads YFSETQ. DNA for the CDR3: TGCGCCAGCAGCTTGGCGATAGCGGGAGCGGGGACCGGGGAGCTGTTTTTT. It yields the protein CASSLAIAGAGTGELFF. Full variable domain (outside the CDR3, taken from reference TRBV5-1 and TRBJ2-2): KAGVTQTPRYLIKTRGQQVTLSCSPISGHRSVSWYQQTPGQGLQFLFEYFSETQRNKGNFPGRFSGRQFSNSRSEMNVSTLELGDSALYLCASSLAIAGAGTGELFFGEGSRLTVL.

This chain links TRBV2 with TRBJ2-3; 8 bases agree with TRBD2. Germline loops: CDR1 SNHLY, CDR2 FYNNEI. J was trimmed by 4 bases and V by 7 bases; bases with no gene match: 7. The CDR3 is 14 residues long. Here the CDR3 DNA reads TGTGCCAGCATGAAGCGGGAGACCCCAGATACGCAGTATTTT. Translated: CASMKRETPDTQYF.

The rearrangement joins TRBV7-9 to TRBJ2-3; 7 bases are shared with TRBD2. The CDR3 length is 14 residues. The V gene's germline CDR1 is SEHNR and CDR2 FQNEAQ (reference sequence). After removal of 3 bases from V and 5 bases from J, the junction contained 5 bases not matched to a gene. The CDR3 loop reads CASSFRTSGDTQYF. The CDR3 nucleotides are TGTGCCAGCAGCTTCAGGACTAGTGGAGATACGCAGTATTTT.

The rearrangement links TRBV3-1 (or the pseudogene TRBV3-2) to TRBJ1-3; D gene unclear. Germline CDR1 is LGHDT and CDR2 is YNNKEL (reference sequence). The ends were cut back, 1 base at V and 0 bases at J, with 7 bases in the middle. The CDR3 sequence is 15 residues long. For the CDR3, the DNA is TGTGCCAGCAGCCAAGGGAGAGCCTCTGGAAACACCATATATTTT. Residues: CASSQGRASGNTIYF.

The CDR3 coding sequence is TGTGCCAGCAAGGCCGCGTGGGGCGGGGGGGTTCAAGAGACCCAGTACTTC. It is translated as CASKAAWGGGVQETQYF. The chain employs TRBV2 and TRBJ2-5; 9 bases map to TRBD2. Trimming took 7 bases from V and 2 from J; bases not matched to a gene: 14. Germline CDR1 SNHLY, CDR2 FYNNEI. CDR3 length equals 17 residues.

Concerning this clone itself: Different DNA sequences within this sample yield the same CDR3. The J gene is TRBJ1-1, the V gene TRBV10-3, with 7 nucleotides matching TRBD1. The CDR3 contains 13 residues. Trimming removed 6 bases from V and 5 bases from J; junction bases left unmatched: 6. Germline CDR1 is ENHRY and CDR2 is SYGVKD. CDR3 nucleotides: TGTGCCATCAGAGACAGGGCCGTTACTGAAGCTTTCTTT. It encodes CAIRDRAVTEAFF.

This clone was observed a handful of times. The V call is TRBV11-3, the J call TRBJ1-1; 10 nucleotides line up with TRBD1. Germline trimming cut 5 bases from V and 4 bases from J; bases unmatched to any gene: 7. Germline V gene sequence: CDR1 SGHNT, CDR2 YENEEA. The CDR3 extends over 15 amino acids. The CDR3 nucleotides are TGTGCCAGCAGCCAGCGGACAGGGGGAACCACTGAAGCTTTCTTT. It codes for CASSQRTGGTTEAFF.

The chain links TRBV4-1 to TRBJ1-1; 7 bases are a match to TRBD1. CDR1 and CDR2 (germline): MGHRA, YSYEKL. J was trimmed by 0 bases and V by 6 bases; bases with no gene match: 7. CDR3 length: 15 amino acids. CDR3 amino acids: CASRNRQGMNTEAFF. CDR3 DNA: TGCGCCAGCAGAAACAGACAGGGAATGAACACTGAAGCTTTCTTT.

CDR3 nucleotides: TGTGCCAGCAGCAACCGACTAGCGGGAGTCCAGGGGGAGACCCAGTACTTC. It is translated as CASSNRLAGVQGETQYF. This rearrangement joins TRBV7-8 to TRBJ2-5, with 12 bases lining up with TRBD2. Trimming removed 5 bases from V and 5 bases from J; junction bases left unmatched: 12. Germline V gene data show CDR1 as SGHVS and CDR2 as FQNEAQ. The CDR3 has 17 residues.

This clone was counted between two and nine times. The chain combines TRBV19 with TRBJ2-2, with D tentatively TRBD2 (6 bases). The CDR3 has 16 residues. Germline V CDR1 and CDR2: LNHDA, SQIVND (reference sequence). The ends were cut back, 2 bases at V and 1 base at J, with 11 bases in the middle. Here the CDR3 reads CASSIRGGMNTGELFF. The CDR3 DNA sequence: TGTGCCAGTAGTATAAGGGGCGGGATGAACACCGGGGAGCTGTTTTTT.

The J gene is TRBJ2-7, the V gene TRBV11-2; D uncertain. Germline V gives CDR1 SGHAT, CDR2 FQNNGV. V lost 5 bases, J lost 3 bases, and 17 bases lay in between. This CDR3 has 15 residues. The CDR3 sequence is CASSRPGLALYEQYF. CDR3 DNA: TGTGCCAGCAGCCGACCCGGGTTAGCACTCTACGAGCAGTACTTC. Based on the CDR3 plus reference TRBV11-2 and TRBJ2-7, the full variable domain is EAGVAQSPRYKIIEKRQSVAFWCNPISGHATLYWYQQILGQGPKLLIQFQNNGVVDDSQLPKDRFSAERLKGVDSTLKIQPAKLEDSAVYLCASSRPGLALYEQYFGPGTRLTVT.

V and J are TRBV25-1 and TRBJ2-7, with TRBD1 as a possible D gene (6 bases). Germline-derived CDR1 and CDR2 are MGHDK and SYGVNS. V lost 3 bases to trimming and J lost 9 bases, with 12 bases between them. The CDR3 contains 12 residues. The CDR3 reads CASSDRGLGQYF. CDR3 coding DNA: TGTGCCAGCAGTGACAGGGGCCTCGGGCAGTACTTC.

The gene calls are TRBV15 and TRBJ1-2, with D possibly TRBD1 on 5 matching bases. V was trimmed by 5 bases and J by 8 bases, leaving 18 bases between them. The CDR3 totals 14 residues. CDR1 and CDR2 (germline): LNHNV, YYDKDF (reference sequence). The CDR3 coding sequence is TGTGCCACCAGCCACCGGGGGGGAGAGCGGGGCTACACCTTC. Translation: CATSHRGGERGYTF.

About this clone itself: Other DNA sequences from this sample encode an identical CDR3 as well. V usage is TRBV5-1 and J usage is TRBJ1-1; weak D call: TRBD1 (5 bases). Germline CDR1 is SGHRS and CDR2 is YFSETQ. CDR3 length: 12 residues. Trimming shortened V by 4 bases and J by 4 bases, and 8 bases separated the two germline ends. CDR3 DNA sequence: TGCGCCAGCAGCCGGGGGGGCACTGAAGCTTTCTTT. Residues: CASSRGGTEAFF. The full variable domain, its missing parts supplied by reference TRBV5-1 and TRBJ1-1, is KAGVTQTPRYLIKTRGQQVTLSCSPISGHRSVSWYQQTPGQGLQFLFEYFSETQRNKGNFPGRFSGRQFSNSRSEMNVSTLELGDSALYLCASSRGGTEAFFGQGTRLTVV.

The V gene is TRBV14, the J gene TRBJ2-3; a possible D gene is TRBD2 (6 bases). V was shortened by 0 bases and J by 2 bases, with 15 bases between the two germline ends. This CDR3 comprises 17 residues. CDR1 is SGHDN and CDR2 is FVKESK in the germline V gene. The CDR3 is CASSQDLASAYTDTQYF. The CDR3 coding sequence is TGTGCCAGCAGCCAAGATCTAGCGTCAGCCTACACAGATACGCAGTATTTT.

The chain employs TRBV28 and TRBJ2-1; 9 bases are shared with TRBD1. Per the germline V gene, CDR1 is MDHEN and CDR2 is SYDVKM. The CDR3 length is 15 residues. With 6 bases clipped from V and 4 bases from J, the junction kept 7 bases outside the gene matches. CDR3 in amino acids: CASRLNRGPYNEQFF. CDR3 sequence (DNA): TGTGCCAGCAGACTAAACAGGGGGCCTTACAATGAGCAGTTCTTC.

There are a few counts of this clone. The V gene is TRBV24-1, the J gene TRBJ1-1; possibly TRBD1 for D (5 bases). This CDR3 has 13 amino acids. Trimming left V 9 bases short and J 4 bases short, with 14 bases between. Germline assignment: CDR1 KGHDR and CDR2 SFDVKD. The chain's CDR3 is CATGAGKGTEAFF. In nucleotides, the CDR3 is TGTGCCACCGGGGCAGGAAAGGGCACTGAAGCTTTCTTT.

This clone was detected once. The CDR3 sequence: CASGLADTGELFF. For the CDR3, the DNA is TGTGCCAGCGGACTAGCGGACACCGGGGAGCTGTTTTTT. This rearrangement joins TRBV28 to TRBJ2-2, with 10 bases aligning to TRBD2. Germline loops: CDR1 MDHEN, CDR2 SYDVKM. This CDR3 comprises 13 residues. V lost 8 bases and J lost 3; bases outside the gene matches: 0.

V and J are TRBV27 and TRBJ1-2, with 11 bases aligning to TRBD1. With 4 bases clipped from V and 8 bases from J, the junction kept 3 bases outside the gene matches. In germline, CDR1 is MNHEY, CDR2 SMNVEV (reference sequence). The CDR3 extends over 13 amino acids. CDR3 protein: CASSWGQGGGYTF. Here the CDR3 DNA reads TGTGCCAGCAGTTGGGGACAGGGGGGCGGCTACACCTTC.

The chain is built from TRBV5-4 and TRBJ1-1; D remains unclear. V was pared by 2 bases and J by 0 bases, with 14 bases between. Germline CDR1 is SGHNT and CDR2 is YYREEE (reference sequence). This CDR3 region has 16 residues. The CDR3 protein is CASSLSMGSLNTEAFF. The CDR3 region has the DNA TGTGCCAGCAGCTTATCCATGGGCTCACTGAACACTGAAGCTTTCTTT. The full variable domain, its missing parts supplied by reference TRBV5-4 and TRBJ1-1, is ETGVTQSPTHLIKTRGQQVTLRCSSQSGHNTVSWYQQALGQGPQFIFQYYREEENGRGNFPPRFSGLQFPNYSSELNVNALELDDSALYLCASSLSMGSLNTEAFFGQGTRLTVV.

The CDR3 spells CASSSDKFYYGYTF. The CDR3, as DNA: TGCGCCAGCAGCTCAGACAAGTTTTACTATGGCTACACCTTC. V usage is TRBV5-1 and J usage is TRBJ1-2; D call uncertain. V was shortened by 3 bases and J by 3 bases, with 12 bases between the two germline ends. CDR3 size: 14 residues. Germline V gene sequence: CDR1 SGHRS, CDR2 YFSETQ.